Included here is one T cell receptor beta chain sequence, with context. Antigen specificity is unknown. This specimen belongs to a study of T-cell memory formation after mild COVID-19. About the research overall: Most TCR clusters belonged to a single donor. Study findings and constraints: The appearance of some responding clones in pre-infection memory suggested that cross-reactive memory joined. Clones that contracted from day 15 to 85 had balanced CD4/CD8; later expanders were CD4+ biased. Contracting CD8+ clones were enriched in EMRA, CD4+ mainly in CM and EM.

V gave up 3 bases and J gave up 1 base, with 10 bases separating them. Germline V CDR1 and CDR2: SGHRS, YFSETQ. The CDR3 loop spans 14 amino acids. TCRdb called the 5' RACE reads again in MiXCR, with one record for every CDR3 protein. Among roughly 310,000 distinct CDR3 sequences listed, 15% to 20% were seen once. The sequence derives from a man aged 18 to 30 who had mild COVID-19 (a few samples of this study predate the infection). Cell type and time point are not known. The rearrangement links TRBV5-1 to TRBJ1-1, with no clear D. Sequenced material: PBMCs or a T cell subset sorted from them (not recorded which). CDR3 amino acids: CASSSSPQNTEAFF. The CDR3 DNA is TGCGCCAGCAGCTCCTCGCCCCAGAACACTGAAGCTTTCTTT.